This T cell receptor beta chain was retrieved from a study of cytotoxic CD8 clonotypes in ibrutinib-treated CLL. Study as a whole: The subjects consisted of about a dozen relapsed/refractory and fewer than 16 treatment-naive individuals, with around 17 IGHV unmutated. Study results and limitations: Baseline clonality exceeded age-matched healthy donors and tracked circulating CD8+ T-cell counts. Shared public clonotypes were rare, and on treatment they either got smaller or stayed the same. Rising at ibrutinib response, clonality subsequently fell back toward baseline at progression.

As to this clone: Its specificity is unknown.

The method was immunoSEQ multiplex PCR; TCRdb's version includes in-frame clones alone and lacks a portion of them. The sample consists of hundreds of thousands of clones, 80% of them appearing once. V was cut by 7 bases and J by 5 bases, with 30 bases left in between. The CDR3 loop spans 19 amino acids. Germline V lookup: CDR1 SGDLS, CDR2 YYNGEE. J is TRBJ2-2 and V is TRBV9; the D gene is possibly TRBD2 (8 bases). This TCR was sampled from a human donor with chronic lymphocytic leukemia. The specimen comprised PBMCs, sampled before ibrutinib treatment. The CDR3 loop is CASAKGASGLGGFTGELFF. The DNA of the CDR3 is TGTGCCAGCGCAAAGGGGGCTAGCGGGTTAGGCGGGTTTACCGGGGAGCTGTTTTTT.